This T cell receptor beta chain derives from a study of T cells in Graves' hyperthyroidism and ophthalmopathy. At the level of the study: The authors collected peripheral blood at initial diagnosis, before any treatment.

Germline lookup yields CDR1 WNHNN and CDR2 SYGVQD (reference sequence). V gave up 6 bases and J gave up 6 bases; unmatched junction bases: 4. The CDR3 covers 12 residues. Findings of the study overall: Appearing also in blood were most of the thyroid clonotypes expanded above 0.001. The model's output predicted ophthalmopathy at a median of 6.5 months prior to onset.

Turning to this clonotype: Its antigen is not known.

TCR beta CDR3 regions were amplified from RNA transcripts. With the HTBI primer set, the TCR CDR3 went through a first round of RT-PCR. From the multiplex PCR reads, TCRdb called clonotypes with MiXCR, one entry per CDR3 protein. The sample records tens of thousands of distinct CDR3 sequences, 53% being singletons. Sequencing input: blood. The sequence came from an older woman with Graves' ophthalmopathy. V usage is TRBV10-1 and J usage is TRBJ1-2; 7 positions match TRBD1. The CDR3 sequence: CASRATGNGYTF. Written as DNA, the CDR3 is TGCGCCAGCAGGGCGACAGGGAATGGCTACACCTTC.